The 2 T cell receptor beta chains presented below share a single source sample, sequenced in a study of shared clonotypes between healthy human individuals. Libraries were prepared by immunoSEQ multiplex PCR; TCRdb keeps only in-frame clonotypes and omits some of them. The sample contains 2 million or so clones, 95% of which appear only once. The sequenced material came from naive CD4+ T cells sorted from blood. As for subset: CD45RA+ positively selected. The receptors were sampled from a man younger than 30 in good health.

The chain recombines TRBV7-9 with TRBJ2-5, with 11 bases fitting TRBD2. Germline V gene sequence: CDR1 SEHNR, CDR2 FQNEAQ (reference sequence). Germline trimming cut 5 bases from V and 5 bases from J; bases unmatched to any gene: 10. CDR3 size: 16 residues. CDR3 coding DNA: TGTGCCAGCAGCCCCATAGCGGGGGGGCCTGTCGAGACCCAGTACTTC. Protein: CASSPIAGGPVETQYF.

The CDR3 is CASSAQVGLAGANEQFF. The DNA of the CDR3 is TGTGCCAGCAGTGCCCAGGTGGGACTAGCGGGAGCCAATGAGCAGTTCTTC. V is TRBV6-1 and J is TRBJ2-1, with TRBD2 matching over 14 bases. CDR1 is MNHNS and CDR2 is SASEGT in the germline V gene. V lost 4 bases and J lost 6; bases outside the gene matches: 8. This CDR3 comprises 17 residues.